A selection of T cell receptor beta chains follows, all from one sample in a study of cytomegalovirus exposure and HLA in healthy donors. Sequenced by immunoSEQ multiplex PCR; TCRdb stores in-frame clones only, minus some. In all, the sample yields tens of thousands of clones. The sample comprised PBMCs. The receptor source for this set is a man between 25 and 39 years old in good health and CMV-seronegative. Each CDR3 is given with its conserved first and last residue. Each record gives: D gene, J gene, V gene, CDR3 protein, CDR3 DNA. D genes are given only for firm matches.

TRBD1 | TRBJ1-1 | TRBV27 | CASSLWGQVTLNTEAFF | TGTGCCAGCAGTTTATGGGGACAGGTAACCTTGAACACTGAAGCTTTCTTT
. | TRBJ1-1 | TRBV6-5 | CASSYGARNTEAFF | TGTGCCAGCAGTTACGGGGCTAGGAACACTGAAGCTTTCTTT
TRBD1 | TRBJ1-2 | TRBV29-1 | CSVVQGVVRIDYGYTF | TGCAGCGTAGTTCAGGGGGTAGTACGGATAGATTATGGCTACACCTTC
TRBD2 | TRBJ2-1 | TRBV4-1 | CASSQVETSGHSSYNEQFF | TGCGCCAGCAGCCAAGTAGAGACTAGCGGGCATAGCTCCTACAATGAGCAGTTCTTC
TRBD1 | TRBJ1-1 | TRBV30 | CAWSGGLAGGTEAFF | TGTGCCTGGAGTGGGGGATTGGCAGGGGGCACTGAAGCTTTCTTT
TRBD2 | TRBJ2-1 | TRBV27 | CASSFRLAGVNEQFF | TGTGCCAGCAGTTTTCGGCTAGCGGGAGTCAATGAGCAGTTCTTC
. | TRBJ1-1 | TRBV4-1 | CASSQDSDTEAFF | TGCGCCAGCAGCCAAGATTCGGACACTGAAGCTTTCTTT
TRBD2 | TRBJ2-4 | TRBV7-2 | CASSLEFRLAGAKNIQYF | TGTGCCAGCAGCTTAGAATTTCGACTAGCGGGAGCCAAAAACATTCAGTACTTC
. | TRBJ2-4 | TRBV19 | CASSIRGAKNIQYF | TGTGCCAGTAGTATCCGGGGAGCCAAAAACATTCAGTACTTC
. | TRBJ2-1 | TRBV9 | CASSGGTHRSGYNEQFF | TGTGCCAGCAGCGGGGGGACTCACCGATCGGGGTACAATGAGCAGTTCTTC
TRBD1 | TRBJ1-4 | TRBV4-3 | CASSQHRDRGSKLFF | TGCGCCAGCAGCCAGCACCGGGACAGGGGGAGCAAACTGTTTTTT
. | TRBJ2-1 | TRBV5-1 | CASSLDSLIEQFF | TGCGCCAGCAGCTTGGACTCGCTGATTGAGCAGTTCTTC
TRBD1 | TRBJ1-2 | TRBV7-2 | CASSPGQGNYGYTF | TGTGCCAGCAGCCCCGGACAGGGGAACTATGGCTACACCTTC
. | TRBJ2-1 | TRBV6-4 | CASSATGVGEQFF | TGTGCCAGCAGTGCAACGGGAGTCGGTGAGCAGTTCTTC
TRBD1 | TRBJ2-3 | TRBV5-6 | CASSLHGGTGSPDTQYF | TGTGCCAGCAGCCTTCATGGAGGGACAGGGAGTCCAGATACGCAGTATTTT
. | TRBJ1-6 | TRBV10-3 | CAISKPDSPLHF | TGTGCCATCAGTAAGCCGGATTCACCCCTCCACTTT
. | TRBJ1-1 | TRBV29-1 | CSVDTGIRVTEAFF | TGCAGCGTTGACACAGGGATCAGGGTCACTGAAGCTTTCTTT
. | TRBJ2-3 | TRBV12-5 | CASAQEKGVNTQYF | TGTGCTAGTGCTCAGGAAAAGGGAGTGAATACGCAGTATTTT
. | TRBJ2-7 | TRBV29-1 | CSVGNRVSSYEQYF | TGCAGCGTTGGGAACAGGGTAAGCTCCTACGAGCAGTACTTC
. | TRBJ2-7 | TRBV6-6 | CASSYIPSSVSYEQYF | TGTGCCAGCAGTTACATACCCTCTAGCGTTTCCTACGAGCAGTACTTC
. | TRBJ1-1 | TRBV7-9 | CASSSTGNTEAFF | TGTGCCAGCAGCTCCACAGGGAACACTGAAGCTTTCTTT
TRBD1 | TRBJ1-4 | TRBV29-1 | CSVGEGTANEKLFF | TGCAGCGTTGGGGAAGGGACAGCTAATGAAAAACTGTTTTTT
. | TRBJ1-1 | TRBV5-4 | CASSSQAVNTEAFF | TGTGCCAGCAGCTCACAGGCGGTGAACACTGAAGCTTTCTTT
. | TRBJ2-7 | TRBV7-9 | CASSSTDLQYF | TGTGCCAGCAGCTCTACGGACTTACAGTACTTC
. | TRBJ1-2 | TRBV28 | CAIQDSIFYGYTF | TGTGCCATCCAGGACAGTATCTTCTATGGCTACACCTTC
TRBD2 | TRBJ2-2 | TRBV10-2 | CASSEWREGITGELFF | TGCGCCAGCAGTGAGTGGCGGGAGGGGATCACCGGGGAGCTGTTTTTT
TRBD2 | TRBJ2-5 | TRBV5-1 | CASSLRTSGSETQYF | TGCGCCAGCAGCTTACGGACTAGCGGGAGTGAGACCCAGTACTTC
TRBD1 | TRBJ1-2 | TRBV5-1 | CASSQGTGLYYGYTF | TGCGCCAGCAGCCAAGGGACAGGTCTCTACTATGGCTACACCTTC
TRBD1 | TRBJ1-5 | TRBV13 | CASSDRGQPQHF | TGTGCCAGCAGCGACAGGGGACAGCCCCAGCATTTT
TRBD1 | TRBJ2-7 | TRBV18 | CASSPDADRATYEQYF | TGTGCCAGCTCACCCGACGCGGACAGGGCCACCTACGAGCAGTACTTC
TRBD1 | TRBJ1-2 | TRBV5-4 | CASSSTQGINYGYTF | TGTGCCAGCAGCTCGACACAGGGGATCAACTATGGCTACACCTTC
TRBD1 | TRBJ1-1 | TRBV2 | CASSGQARTEAFF | TGTGCCAGCAGCGGACAGGCGAGGACTGAAGCTTTCTTT